These 20 T cell receptor beta chains were all obtained from the same sample, sequenced in a study of CXCR3-negative and CXCR3-positive naive CD8 T cells. General study points: CXCR3-positive naive cells had TRB CDR3s that were more hydrophobic than CXCR3-negative naive cells had.

Their target antigens are unknown. All TRB cDNA libraries came from 5' RACE performed with UMI labels. TCRdb reprocessed the 5' RACE reads and reports one entry per CDR3 protein, with no DNA. The sample table sets out some 140,000 distinct CDR3 sequences. Sequenced input: naive CXCR3+ CD8+ T cells from blood. Subset meaning: CD45RO-CCR7+CD27+CD95- naive CD8+ T cells expressing CXCR3 (TNR3+). These receptors were collected from a human donor in good health. Some clones in this sample may be carry-over from other donors' samples.

V is TRBV9 and J is TRBJ2-7; TCRdb indicates TRBD1, and absent DNA this call remains unverified. The CDR3 is made up of 14 amino acids. The germline V gene encodes CDR1 SGDLS and CDR2 YYNGEE. CDR3 sequence: CASSPTGHVYEQYF.

The chain carries TRBV2 and TRBJ2-1. Germline loops: CDR1 SNHLY, CDR2 FYNNEI. The CDR3 has 14 residues. The CDR3 sequence: CASTLGTTYNEQFF.

The chain carries TRBV7-9 and TRBJ2-7; TCRdb designates TRBD2, a call that cannot be tested without DNA. CDR3 length: 14 residues. Looked up from germline, CDR1 is SEHNR and CDR2 is FQNEAQ (reference sequence). CDR3 protein: CASSAPPREDEQYF.

V gene TRBV5-5 combines with J gene TRBJ2-5; TCRdb reports TRBD1, a call that lacks DNA to check it against. The CDR3 is made up of 15 amino acids. The germline gives CDR1 SGHKS, CDR2 YYEKEE (reference sequence). The CDR3 region is CASSSVNRGLETQYF. Drawing the rest from reference TRBV5-5 and TRBJ2-5, the complete variable domain is DAGVTQSPTHLIKTRGQQVTLRCSPISGHKSVSWYQQVLGQGPQFIFQYYEKEERGRGNFPDRFSARQFPNYSSELNVNALLLGDSALYLCASSSVNRGLETQYFGPGTRLLVL.

The CDR3 loop is CARSFLEMAGNSIYF. The chain recombines TRBV5-3 with TRBJ1-3. TRBV5-3 carries the ORF label, with uncertain function. The CDR3 spans 15 residues.

The genes are TRBV20-1 and TRBJ2-1. The length of the CDR3 is 11 residues. CDR1 is DFQATT and CDR2 is SNEGSKA in the germline V gene (reference sequence). CDR3 residues: CSARVGNEQFF.

The chain carries TRBV15 and TRBJ2-7. The CDR3 has 15 residues. Germline lookup yields CDR1 LNHNV and CDR2 YYDKDF (reference sequence). This chain's CDR3 is CATSRDWGRIDEQYF.

The rearrangement links TRBV29-1 to TRBJ2-2; TCRdb selects TRBD2, and the lack of DNA leaves this call unchecked. The CDR3 is 13 residues long. Germline V gene lookup returns CDR1 SQVTM and CDR2 ANQGSEA. The CDR3 is CSVWDSNTGELFF.

This sequence joins TRBV3-1 and TRBJ2-7; with no DNA, the TCRdb D assignment of TRBD1 cannot be verified. CDR3 length equals 15 residues. The germline V gene encodes CDR1 LGHDT and CDR2 YNNKEL (reference sequence). CDR3 sequence: CASSQDWGASYEQYF.

This chain connects TRBV5-5 to TRBJ2-1; TCRdb picks TRBD1, but there is no DNA to check that call. The CDR3 is made up of 14 amino acids. Looked up from germline, CDR1 is SGHKS and CDR2 is YYEKEE (reference sequence). This CDR3 reads CASTDSSSYNEQFF.

The chain is built from TRBV29-1 and TRBJ2-5; the D call of TRBD2 rests on TCRdb alone, since no DNA is present to check it. This CDR3 is built from 16 residues. The germline gives CDR1 SQVTM, CDR2 ANQGSEA. The CDR3 sequence is CSVEDIRDSFRETQYF.

V gene TRBV4-1 combines with J gene TRBJ2-1; TCRdb designates TRBD1, a call that cannot be tested without DNA. The germline gives CDR1 MGHRA, CDR2 YSYEKL. The CDR3 length is 16 residues. CDR3 protein: CASSLLIAGPGGEQFF.

This chain joins TRBV25-1 and TRBJ2-3; as DNA is missing, the TRBD2 call by TCRdb cannot be tested. Germline V CDR1 and CDR2: MGHDK, SYGVNS. The CDR3 is made up of 19 amino acids. The CDR3 reads CASSPAIAGLAGPTDTQYF.

V gene TRBV7-9 combines with J gene TRBJ1-6; TCRdb gives TRBD1 as the D gene, but with no DNA this cannot be confirmed. This CDR3 comprises 14 residues. Per germline, CDR1 SEHNR and CDR2 FQNEAQ (reference sequence). The CDR3 spells CASSFGQGNSPLHF.

This chain links TRBV9 with TRBJ2-5; TCRdb calls TRBD2, which cannot be checked without DNA. The CDR3 is 15 amino acids. Per germline, CDR1 SGDLS and CDR2 YYNGEE. CDR3: CASSEYSGTWETQYF. Together with reference TRBV9 and TRBJ2-5, the CDR3 gives the full variable domain: DSGVTQTPKHLITATGQRVTLRCSPRSGDLSVYWYQQSLDQGLQFLIQYYNGEERAKGNILERFSAQQFPDLHSELNLSSLELGDSALYFCASSEYSGTWETQYFGPGTRLLVL.

The J gene is TRBJ1-2, the V gene TRBV7-6; absent DNA, TCRdb's TRBD1 call cannot be checked. CDR1 and CDR2 (germline): SGHVS, FNYEAQ. CDR3 length: 14 amino acids. The CDR3 spells CASSLEGAPDGYTF.

This rearrangement joins TRBV27 to TRBJ2-1. The germline gives CDR1 MNHEY, CDR2 SMNVEV (reference sequence). CDR3 size: 14 residues. The CDR3 protein is CASSLSLWGNEQFF.

The chain employs TRBV7-9 and TRBJ1-1; there is no DNA to check the TCRdb D call of TRBD1. Germline CDR1 is SEHNR and CDR2 is FQNEAQ (reference sequence). The CDR3 runs to 14 residues. The CDR3 reads CASSSPRARTEAFF.

V gene TRBV29-1 combines with J gene TRBJ2-1; TCRdb's D call of TRBD1 is untestable without DNA. CDR1 is SQVTM and CDR2 is ANQGSEA in the germline V gene. The CDR3 covers 16 residues. The chain's CDR3 is CSVVVDGTGWYNEQFF.

V usage is TRBV7-9 and J usage is TRBJ2-4; the TCRdb call, TRBD2, lacks DNA for checking. This CDR3 contains 14 residues. Germline V lookup: CDR1 SEHNR, CDR2 FQNEAQ (reference sequence). The CDR3 loop reads CAGSPGTSGNIQYF.